These T cell receptor beta chains were read from a single sample in a study of blood T cell repertoires in COVID-19. Sequenced by immunoSEQ multiplex PCR; TCRdb stores in-frame clones only, minus some. The repertoire holds hundreds of thousands of clones, with about 83% as singletons. The specimen was peripheral blood. These receptors were taken from a woman in her 30s with COVID-19, enrolled during active disease. The conserved cysteine and the conserved F or W are not part of the CDR3 here. Each record gives: V gene, CDR3 protein.

TRBV12-3/TRBV12-4,ASSPTNEDKQF
TRBV7-2,ASSATVNTEAF
TRBV5-1,ASSSVPTGDGYT
TRBV7-8,ASSRTGHPDSFYEQY
TRBV4-3,ASSQDGGGPYGYT
TRBV28,ASRAGTASTDTQY
TRBV18,ASSPPGRDYGYT
TRBV3-1/TRBV3-2,ATLKKLTSDSTDTQY
TRBV7-9,ASSPLGQGGYEQY
TRBV4-3,ASSQRLAGGELSSYEQY
TRBV9,ASSPQQYSGNTIY
TRBV19,ASSIGGGAYEQY
TRBV24-1,ATSDLGSREQF
TRBV9,ASSVDGTLSGNTIY
TRBV5-5,ASTSGQGATKETQY
TRBV30,AWSGIAQGGGYT
TRBV6-5,ASSYTAGVVAEKLF
TRBV3-1/TRBV3-2,ASSLWGANTGELF
TRBV7-9,ASSFQTGGWYGYT
TRBV5-1,ASSLLGQGDTGELF
TRBV7-3,ASSLSHDFPEQY
TRBV4-3,ASSRDNSYNEQF
TRBV27,ASSSPDRGLGSPLH
TRBV18,ASSPTSGRRNEQF
TRBV27,ASSWGLAGVNEQF
TRBV7-2,ASSLSPGLVTGELF
TRBV6-2/TRBV6-3,ASSSPTGGNFYEQY
TRBV7-2,ASSLAGWGQVGTGELF
TRBV4-1,ASSYGTGDGYT
TRBV27,ATRLAGTSYTDTQY
TRBV7-9,ASSLMQDSYGYT
TRBV7-2,ASSLGLGPTFNYGYT
TRBV5-4,ASSLESVMNTGELF
TRBV3-1/TRBV3-2,ASSFLGTGAYGYT
TRBV6-2/TRBV6-3,ASSYAGKNEF
TRBV20-1,SASRPRDQPQH